This entry concerns a single T cell receptor beta chain. Antigen specificity is unknown. This sample was included in a study of T-cell reconstitution after alpha-beta-depleted transplantation in children. Study outcomes and limitations: After transplant, high TCRbeta diversity at day 60 in some patients arose from surviving recipient T cells and thymic progenitors. It was reported that alpha-beta T cells came from several hundred expanded graft clones (about two months after transplant). Fresh T-cell production supplied most of the T-cell counts and diversity seen one year after transplant.

During its preparation, the TCRbeta library received unique molecular identifiers. TCRdb reprocessed the PCR reads with MiXCR, giving one entry per CDR3 protein. The sample carries 800,000 to 1,000,000 distinct CDR3 sequences, roughly 29% recorded once. This CDR3 is built from 13 residues. CDR1 is DFQATT, CDR2 SNEGSKA, per germline (reference sequence). The V gene lost 5 bases and the J gene lost 7 bases, with 18 bases spanning the gap. This clonotype was sampled from a boy in the first two years of life who had a stem cell transplant for SCID, so the T cells may come from the graft donor. The chain joins TRBV20-1 to TRBJ2-7; a weak D match, TRBD2 (6 bases). This specimen consisted of PBMCs, mostly from graft donor cells, obtained 360 days after TCRalphabeta/CD19-depleted stem cell transplant. The CDR3 DNA follows: TGCAGTGCTCCACTAGCCGGTACGGGGGAGCAGTACTTC. Protein sequence: CSAPLAGTGEQYF.